This entry lists 4 T cell receptor beta chains sequenced from one sample in a study of beta chain features in type 1 diabetes. Findings of the study overall: Researchers report that Type 1 diabetes patients had moderately but significantly shorter TCRB CDR3s across all four CD4+ subsets.

Antigen specificity for these receptors is unknown. TCRB transcripts that were expressed got sequenced, as all of the isolated RNA had been reverse transcribed. Some clones are missing from TCRdb's copy, which holds only in-frame ones; the method was immunoSEQ multiplex PCR. Of approximately 70,000 clones listed, 45% to 50% were seen once; the top ten hold around 0.72%. Sequenced input: central memory CD4+ T cells from blood. These receptors originate from a man aged 25 to 40 with type 1 diabetes.

This clone has only a few counts. The rearrangement links TRBV7-2 to TRBJ2-1, with D possibly being TRBD2 (6 bases). Germline values: CDR1 SGHTA, CDR2 FQGNSA. This CDR3 contains 17 residues. Trimming took 1 base from V and 0 from J, leaving 13 bases between them. CDR3 nucleotide sequence: TGTGCCAGCAGCTTAGACGGGACTCTTGGCTCCTACAATGAGCAGTTCTTC. The encoded protein is CASSLDGTLGSYNEQFF.

The rearrangement links TRBV7-2 to TRBJ1-2; TRBD1 is a possible D gene (5 bases). V was pared by 5 bases and J by 3 bases, with 13 bases between. The germline CDR1 and CDR2 sequences are SGHTA and FQGNSA. CDR3 length equals 14 residues. CDR3 in amino acids: CASSLGGFHYGYTF. Here the CDR3 DNA reads TGTGCCAGCAGCCTGGGGGGTTTTCACTATGGCTACACCTTC.

The genes are TRBV5-1 and TRBJ2-1, with 7 bases fitting TRBD1. CDR1 and CDR2 from the germline V gene are SGHRS and YFSETQ. The CDR3 consists of 17 residues. Losses at the gene ends were 3 bases for V and 0 bases for J; bases not matched to a gene: 9. In DNA form, the CDR3 reads TGCGCCAGCAGCTCCCGGGTGACAGGGACCTCCTACAATGAGCAGTTCTTC. It yields the protein CASSSRVTGTSYNEQFF.

This chain links TRBV6-5 with TRBJ2-7; possibly TRBD2 for D (7 bases). CDR3 length: 15 amino acids. Germline values: CDR1 MNHEY, CDR2 SVGAGI. V shed 6 bases and J shed 3 bases, with 18 bases lying between them. CDR3 residues: CASRAGHGSYYEQYF. CDR3 bases: TGTGCCAGCAGAGCGGGACACGGATCCTACTACGAGCAGTACTTC.